This entry lists 29 T cell receptor beta chains sequenced from one sample in a study of cytomegalovirus exposure and HLA in healthy donors. The PCR used 60 Vbeta and 13 Jbeta primers. Data came from immunoSEQ multiplex PCR; TCRdb stores just in-frame clones and leaves some out. Seen here are fewer than 150,000 clones, roughly 83% observed once, and the top ten hold 3.5% to 5%. The specimen sequenced was PBMCs. The receptors shown here come from a man aged 35-49 years in good health and CMV-seropositive.

The chain has TRBV30 and TRBJ1-5, with a weak D call TRBD1 (6 bases). This CDR3 spans 12 amino acids. Germline loops: CDR1 GTSNPN, CDR2 SVGIG (reference sequence). The V end was cut by 7 bases, the J end by 5 bases, with 12 bases between. CDR3 amino acids: CASGRGYQPQHF. The CDR3 DNA reads as TGTGCCTCGGGGAGGGGGTATCAGCCCCAGCATTTT.

The rearrangement joins TRBV30 to TRBJ1-4; D is possibly TRBD1 (6 bases). The CDR3 loop spans 15 amino acids. Germline V CDR1 and CDR2: GTSNPN, SVGIG (reference sequence). Trimming stripped 3 bases from V and 3 bases from J, with 14 bases between. For the CDR3, the DNA is TGTGCCTGGAGAACAGGGTTGCTCGCTAATGAAAAACTGTTTTTT. Residues: CAWRTGLLANEKLFF.

V usage is TRBV18 and J usage is TRBJ2-1; D remains unclear. The V gene lost 0 bases and the J gene lost 9 bases, with 12 bases spanning the gap. CDR1 is KGHSH, CDR2 LQKENI, per germline. CDR3 length equals 14 residues. CDR3 sequence: CASSPPGLLVEQFF. CDR3 DNA sequence: TGTGCCAGCTCACCACCCGGGTTGCTAGTTGAGCAGTTCTTC.

The chain joins TRBV19 to TRBJ1-1, with 8 positions matching TRBD1. Germline CDR1 and CDR2: LNHDA and SQIVND (reference sequence). This CDR3 is built from 14 residues. V trimming: 5 bases; J trimming: 5 bases; junction bases outside the gene matches: 7. CDR3 nucleotides: TGTGCCAGTAGTCAAGACAGGGGTCGGACTGAAGCTTTCTTT. Amino acids: CASSQDRGRTEAFF.

This clone was recorded a few times. V gene TRBV9 combines with J gene TRBJ2-5; the match to TRBD1 covers 7 bases. The CDR3 sequence is 14 residues long. Germline V gene sequence: CDR1 SGDLS, CDR2 YYNGEE. The junction had 5 bases not matched to a gene; V was cut back by 5 bases and J by 1 base. DNA for the CDR3: TGTGCCAGCAGTAATAACAGGGGCCAAGAGACCCAGTACTTC. As protein: CASSNNRGQETQYF.

The V and J genes are TRBV14 and TRBJ2-7, with 10 positions matching TRBD1. The CDR3 is 19 residues long. After removal of 10 bases from V and 5 bases from J, the junction contained 26 bases not matched to a gene. Germline-derived CDR1 and CDR2 are SGHDN and FVKESK. The CDR3 here is CANLAGTGDRGAGGHEQYF. The CDR3 DNA reads TGTGCCAACCTAGCCGGGACAGGGGATCGGGGTGCGGGAGGCCACGAGCAGTACTTC.

This chain joins TRBV7-2 and TRBJ1-2; no definite D call. With 1 base removed from V and 0 bases from J, the gap between germline ends came to 6 bases. The germline V gene encodes CDR1 SGHTA and CDR2 FQGNSA. The CDR3 has 14 amino acids. CDR3 in DNA: TGTGCCAGCAGCTTAGGCAACTCTAACTATGGCTACACCTTC. Translation gives CASSLGNSNYGYTF.

The chain combines TRBV11-3 with TRBJ2-1, with unresolved D. Trimming removed 4 bases at V and 10 bases at J, with 20 bases between. The CDR3 is 15 residues long. Germline CDR1 SGHNT, CDR2 YENEEA. The CDR3 coding sequence is TGTGCCAGCAGCTCAGGCTCTCAATCGTTGGTCGAGCAGTTCTTC. Residues: CASSSGSQSLVEQFF.

The chain joins TRBV9 to TRBJ2-7; TRBD2 matches 9 bases. The CDR3 loop spans 15 amino acids. Looked up from germline, CDR1 is SGDLS and CDR2 is YYNGEE. J lost 2 bases, V lost 4 bases, and 7 bases had no gene match. The CDR3 is CASSPFAGGTYEQYF. The CDR3 DNA sequence: TGTGCCAGCAGCCCATTTGCGGGAGGGACCTACGAGCAGTACTTC.

The chain is built from TRBV5-1 and TRBJ1-2; TRBD1 might be the D (5 bases). The length of the CDR3 is 14 residues. V was trimmed by 0 bases and J by 1 base, leaving 7 bases between them. The germline CDR1 and CDR2 sequences are SGHRS and YFSETQ. In nucleotides, the CDR3 is TGCGCCAGCAGCTTGGACGGGGGTAACTATGGCTACACCTTC. It translates to CASSLDGGNYGYTF.

This clone was seen just once. The V gene is TRBV6-1, the J gene TRBJ1-5; D call uncertain. V was pared by 7 bases and J by 6 bases, with 19 bases between. The CDR3 consists of 15 residues. The germline V gene encodes CDR1 MNHNS and CDR2 SASEGT. The CDR3 DNA reads TGTGCCAGCATCCGTCTTGCGACGGGAAGTCAGCCCCAGCATTTT. This sequence encodes CASIRLATGSQPQHF.

The rearrangement links TRBV5-1 to TRBJ1-1, with 8 bases aligning to TRBD1. The CDR3 loop spans 15 amino acids. V was clipped by 0 bases and J by 2 bases; unmatched bases: 3. Germline-derived CDR1 and CDR2 are SGHRS and YFSETQ. The CDR3 region has the DNA TGCGCCAGCAGCTTGGCCGGGACAGGAAACACTGAAGCTTTCTTT. Its translation: CASSLAGTGNTEAFF. Filled out from reference TRBV5-1 and TRBJ1-1, the complete variable domain reads KAGVTQTPRYLIKTRGQQVTLSCSPISGHRSVSWYQQTPGQGLQFLFEYFSETQRNKGNFPGRFSGRQFSNSRSEMNVSTLELGDSALYLCASSLAGTGNTEAFFGQGTRLTVV.

The V call is TRBV29-1, the J call TRBJ2-7; D may be TRBD2 (6 bases). The CDR3 loop spans 12 amino acids. V was clipped by 8 bases and J by 2 bases, with 13 bases between them. The germline CDR1 and CDR2 sequences are SQVTM and ANQGSEA. CDR3 sequence reads: CSFQGLTYEQYF. CDR3 nucleotides: TGCAGCTTTCAGGGACTGACCTACGAGCAGTACTTC.

This clone was seen only a few times. The CDR3 region is CASSLYSSNQPQHF. The CDR3 region has the DNA TGTGCCAGCAGTTTATATAGTAGCAATCAGCCCCAGCATTTT. The chain employs TRBV27 and TRBJ1-5; D is uncertain. Germline V gene data show CDR1 as MNHEY and CDR2 as SMNVEV (reference sequence). The CDR3 has 14 amino acids. V dropped 1 base and J dropped 0 bases, with 4 bases sitting between them.

Concerning this clone: One end of the junction varies from germline; a read error may be responsible. V is TRBV6-1 and J is TRBJ1-1; 7 bases fit TRBD1. The CDR3 spans 18 residues. Germline lookup yields CDR1 MNHNS and CDR2 SASEGT. The CDR3: CAGSESGERGLMNTEAFF. The CDR3 DNA sequence: TGTGCCGGCAGTGAATCGGGGGAAAGGGGGCTCATGAACACTGAAGCTTTCTTT.

This chain connects TRBV6-5 to TRBJ1-4; no clear D gene. This CDR3 region has 14 residues. Germline-derived CDR1 and CDR2 are MNHEY and SVGAGI. The germline V and J ends were trimmed by 2 bases and 6 bases, with 10 bases remaining between them. The CDR3 sequence is CASSYKPRHEKLFF. In DNA, the CDR3 is TGTGCCAGCAGTTACAAGCCGAGGCATGAAAAACTGTTTTTT.

The chain uses TRBV30 and TRBJ2-1; 7 bases match TRBD2. Germline values: CDR1 GTSNPN, CDR2 SVGIG (reference sequence). V trimming: 4 bases; J trimming: 10 bases; junction bases outside the gene matches: 13. The length of the CDR3 is 14 residues. DNA for the CDR3: TGTGCCTGGATCCCGACTAGCTATCCTCCGGAGCAGTTCTTC. Translated: CAWIPTSYPPEQFF.

This chain uses TRBV18 with TRBJ1-2; 7 bases map to TRBD1. Trimming removed 2 bases from V and 8 bases from J; junction bases left unmatched: 5. The CDR3 covers 13 residues. The germline V gene has CDR1 KGHSH and CDR2 LQKENI. The CDR3 DNA reads as TGTGCCAGCTCACCATTGACAGGGAGAGGCTACACCTTC. It yields the protein CASSPLTGRGYTF.

The rearrangement uses TRBV5-1 and TRBJ1-2; D perhaps matches TRBD1 (5 bases). The CDR3 has 14 amino acids. The germline CDR1 and CDR2 sequences are SGHRS and YFSETQ. V was cut by 3 bases and J by 2 bases, with 11 bases left in between. DNA for the CDR3: TGCGCCAGCAGCTGGAGGGACGTAAACTATGGCTACACCTTC. This codes for CASSWRDVNYGYTF. The full variable domain, rest sourced from reference TRBV5-1 and TRBJ1-2, is KAGVTQTPRYLIKTRGQQVTLSCSPISGHRSVSWYQQTPGQGLQFLFEYFSETQRNKGNFPGRFSGRQFSNSRSEMNVSTLELGDSALYLCASSWRDVNYGYTFGSGTRLTVV.

This chain connects TRBV2 to TRBJ1-2; D possibly corresponds to TRBD1 (6 bases). Germline V lookup: CDR1 SNHLY, CDR2 FYNNEI. This CDR3 is 15 amino acids long. The V end was cut by 8 bases, the J end by 5 bases, with 21 bases between. CDR3 in amino acids: CASRWGHGSGYGYTF. The DNA for the CDR3 is TGTGCCAGCCGATGGGGGCACGGATCGGGGTATGGCTACACCTTC.

The genes are TRBV9 and TRBJ2-3; TRBD1 is a possible D gene (7 bases). Germline values: CDR1 SGDLS, CDR2 YYNGEE. Trimming cost V 0 bases and J 4 bases, with 12 bases left between them. The CDR3 sequence is 15 residues long. This CDR3 is CASSVEGRGADTQYF. The CDR3 nucleotides are TGTGCCAGCAGCGTAGAAGGCAGGGGGGCAGATACGCAGTATTTT.

This clone was observed a handful of times. The chain is built from TRBV25-1 and TRBJ2-7, with TRBD1 matching 8 bases. There are 12 residues in the CDR3. The J segment lost 7 bases and the V segment lost 5 bases, leaving 4 bases of the junction unmatched. Germline V CDR1 and CDR2: MGHDK, SYGVNS. The DNA of the CDR3 is TGTGCCAGCAGTCGAACAGGGGGGGAGCAGTACTTC. This translates into CASSRTGGEQYF.

The rearrangement joins TRBV4-3 to TRBJ2-1, with 11 bases aligning to TRBD2. V lost 4 bases to trimming and J lost 7 bases; unmatched junction nucleotides: 9. From germline, CDR1 is LGHNA and CDR2 YSLEER. This CDR3 is built from 16 residues. CDR3 in DNA: TGCGCCAGCAGCCGAATGTCTAGCGGGGGGCTGAATGAGCAGTTCTTC. Its translation is CASSRMSSGGLNEQFF.

The sample holds one count of this clone. The chain couples TRBV14 to TRBJ2-2, with D perhaps matching TRBD2 (5 bases). This CDR3 contains 14 residues. CDR1 SGHDN and CDR2 FVKESK come from the germline V gene. The V gene lost 2 bases and the J gene lost 10 bases, with 14 bases spanning the gap. CDR3 in amino acids: CASSQSTPREELFF. The CDR3 DNA sequence: TGTGCCAGCAGCCAAAGTACGCCCCGGGAGGAGCTGTTTTTT.

The gene calls are TRBV7-2 and TRBJ1-5; the D is unclear. The CDR3 has 16 amino acids. Trimming cost V 5 bases and J 0 bases, with 14 bases left between them. CDR1 and CDR2 from the germline V gene are SGHTA and FQGNSA. The CDR3 DNA reads TGTGCCAGCAGCCTTTCCGGCGGGAATAGCAATCAGCCCCAGCATTTT. Protein sequence: CASSLSGGNSNQPQHF.

The chain uses TRBV6-6 and TRBJ2-1; 7 bases align to TRBD1. Germline V lookup: CDR1 MNHNY, CDR2 SVGAGI (reference sequence). J gave up 8 bases and V 5 bases, and 6 bases lay outside the gene matches. The CDR3 has 13 amino acids. CDR3 sequence reads: CASSHGTVDEQFF. The CDR3 nucleotides read TGTGCCAGCAGTCACGGGACAGTCGATGAGCAGTTCTTC.

The CDR3 spells CASSYDTRGGNEQFF. The DNA of the CDR3 is TGTGCCAGCAGTTACGATACGCGGGGGGGCAATGAGCAGTTCTTC. J is TRBJ2-1 and V is TRBV6-5, with 9 positions matching TRBD2. The CDR3 sequence is 15 residues long. The V and J ends lost 2 bases and 6 bases, in that order; junction bases with no gene match: 5. Germline CDR1 MNHEY, CDR2 SVGAGI.

The chain uses TRBV7-2 and TRBJ1-2, with 9 bases that match TRBD1. CDR3 length: 17 amino acids. CDR1 is SGHTA, CDR2 FQGNSA, per germline. Trimming removed 1 base from V and 4 bases from J; junction bases left unmatched: 10. DNA for the CDR3: TGTGCCAGCAGCTTAGGGACAGGGGCCCCCGCGTTCTATGGCTACACCTTC. This encodes CASSLGTGAPAFYGYTF.

This chain links TRBV5-6 with TRBJ1-5; TRBD1 aligns across 9 bases. This CDR3 region has 15 residues. The ends lost 1 base at V and 5 bases at J; junction bases unmatched: 4. Germline lookup yields CDR1 SGHDT and CDR2 YYEEEE. The CDR3 reads CASSLRQGVYQPQHF. In DNA, the CDR3 is TGTGCCAGCAGCTTGCGACAGGGGGTCTATCAGCCCCAGCATTTT. Together with reference TRBV5-6 and TRBJ1-5, the CDR3 gives the full variable domain: DAGVTQSPTHLIKTRGQQVTLRCSPKSGHDTVSWYQQALGQGPQFIFQYYEEEERQRGNFPDRFSGHQFPNYSSELNVNALLLGDSALYLCASSLRQGVYQPQHFGDGTRLSIL.